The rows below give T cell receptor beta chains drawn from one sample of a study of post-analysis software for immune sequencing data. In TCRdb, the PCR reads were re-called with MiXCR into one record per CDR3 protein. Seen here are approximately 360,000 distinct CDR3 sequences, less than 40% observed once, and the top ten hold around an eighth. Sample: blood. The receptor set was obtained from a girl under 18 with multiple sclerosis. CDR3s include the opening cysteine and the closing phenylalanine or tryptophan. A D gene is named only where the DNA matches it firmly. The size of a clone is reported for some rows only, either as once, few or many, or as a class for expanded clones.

TGCAGTGCTAGAGTAAACTATGGCTACACCTTC | CSARVNYGYTF | TRBV20-1 | NA | TRBJ1-2 | NA
TGTGCCAGCAGTTACGCTAGGACTAGCTCGCTAGAGGCCCAGTACTTC | CASSYARTSSLEAQYF | TRBV6-5 | NA | TRBJ2-5 | TRBD2
TGTGCCAGCAGGCTGACTAGCGGGGGCGCGATTACGCAGTATTTT | CASRLTSGGAITQYF | TRBV6-1 | NA | TRBJ2-3 | TRBD2
TGTGCCAGCAGTGGGGGGACTAACTATGGCTACACCTTC | CASSGGTNYGYTF | TRBV12-3/TRBV12-4 | NA | TRBJ1-2 | NA
TGTGCCAGCAGTTACGCCCCGGAGAACTATGGCTACACCTTC | CASSYAPENYGYTF | TRBV6-5 | NA | TRBJ1-2 | NA
TGCGCCAGCAGCCCTGGGACTAGCGGAGTCCTCTCCCAGTACTTC | CASSPGTSGVLSQYF | TRBV5-1 | once | TRBJ2-5 | TRBD2
TGTGCCAGCAGAGGAATCGGGGGAGGCTATGGCTACACCTTC | CASRGIGGGYGYTF | TRBV11-2 | NA | TRBJ1-2 | NA
TGTGCCAGTCGGGAGGGCTACGGGCAGTACTTC | CASREGYGQYF | TRBV6-5 | NA | TRBJ2-7 | TRBD2
TGTGCCAGCAGTCTGGGAGTCGGGCAGTACTTC | CASSLGVGQYF | TRBV6-1 | NA | TRBJ2-7 | NA
TGTGCCAGCAGGCCCCCGGGCCGGGCATCCTACGAGCAGTACTTC | CASRPPGRASYEQYF | TRBV6-6 | many | TRBJ2-7 | NA
TGTGCCAGCAGGCGGGACAGGGGGTCCAACGAGCAGTACTTC | CASRRDRGSNEQYF | TRBV27 | few | TRBJ2-7 | TRBD1
TGCGCCAGCAGCTTGAGAACTTCACAGGAGACCCAGTACTTC | CASSLRTSQETQYF | TRBV5-1 | NA | TRBJ2-5 | NA
TGTGCCAGCAGCTTGTATGGCACCGGGGAGCTGTTTTTT | CASSLYGTGELFF | TRBV7-9 | many | TRBJ2-2 | NA
TGTGCCAGCTCGCGGGGGTCTATGAACACTGAAGCTTTCTTT | CASSRGSMNTEAFF | TRBV12-3/TRBV12-4 | few | TRBJ1-1 | NA
TGTGCCAGCAGCCCCAGGGAGGAGACCTACGAGCAGTACTTC | CASSPREETYEQYF | TRBV6-6 | once | TRBJ2-7 | NA
TGTGCCAGCAGTTTGGCTGTCTCGGGACAAGAGACCCAGTACTTC | CASSLAVSGQETQYF | TRBV27 | few | TRBJ2-5 | NA
TGTGCCAGCAGCTTGTGGGATAATCACTACGAGCAGTACTTC | CASSLWDNHYEQYF | TRBV5-5 | NA | TRBJ2-7 | NA
TGTGCCACCAGCAGAGGTGGGCAGGGCACCTACGAGCAGTACTTC | CATSRGGQGTYEQYF | TRBV15 | NA | TRBJ2-7 | NA
TGCAGTGCTAGCGCGAGGGGGACAGGGGCACGGAACATTCAGTACTTC | CSASARGTGARNIQYF | TRBV20-1 | NA | TRBJ2-4 | TRBD1
TGCAGCGTTGGCTGGACAGGGGGCAATGAAAAACTGTTTTTT | CSVGWTGGNEKLFF | TRBV29-1 | NA | TRBJ1-4 | TRBD1
TGTGCCAGCAGTGAAAGGGCGGACAGAGGGGACTACGAGCAGTACTTC | CASSERADRGDYEQYF | TRBV6-1 | few | TRBJ2-7 | NA
TGTGCCAGCAGTTACGGGGACAGCTTCCTTTATAGCAATCAGCCCCAGCATTTT | CASSYGDSFLYSNQPQHF | TRBV6-2/TRBV6-3 | NA | TRBJ1-5 | TRBD1
TGTGCCACCAGCAGACCTGAGTTTGGCTACACCTTC | CATSRPEFGYTF | TRBV15 | few | TRBJ1-2 | NA
TGTGCCAGCAGCTTAACTCCGGGAACGGGTGAAGCTTTCTTT | CASSLTPGTGEAFF | TRBV7-6 | few | TRBJ1-1 | NA
TGTGCCAGCAGCCCCCCCGGGACAGGGTACCCAAGAGAGACCCAGTACTTC | CASSPPGTGYPRETQYF | TRBV7-2 | NA | TRBJ2-5 | TRBD1
TGCAGCGTTGGGACAGGGGGCTATGGCTACACCTTC | CSVGTGGYGYTF | TRBV29-1 | NA | TRBJ1-2 | TRBD1
TGTGCCAGCAGTTTCAGTAGCGGGGGGCCGAACACCGGGGAGCTGTTTTTT | CASSFSSGGPNTGELFF | TRBV12-3/TRBV12-4 | few | TRBJ2-2 | TRBD2
TGTGCCAGCAGCTTCGAGCCGAACACTGAAGCTTTCTTT | CASSFEPNTEAFF | TRBV5-5 | NA | TRBJ1-1 | NA
TGTGCCAGCAGTGACTCGATCAACAATGAGCAGTTCTTC | CASSDSINNEQFF | TRBV6-4 | NA | TRBJ2-1 | NA
TGTGCCAGCAGCTTCCGACTAGCGGGGTACAATGAGCAGTACTTC | CASSFRLAGYNEQYF | TRBV5-5 | once | TRBJ2-5 | TRBD2
TGTGCCAGCTCACCCACAGGTCGAGAGACCCAGTACTTC | CASSPTGRETQYF | TRBV18 | NA | TRBJ2-5 | NA
TGTGCCAGCAGCTTAGCTGGGGTTTATTCACCCCTCCACTTT | CASSLAGVYSPLHF | TRBV7-2 | few | TRBJ1-6 | NA
TGTGCCAGCAGTCGGGGGGGAGGCACCTACGAGCAGTACTTC | CASSRGGGTYEQYF | TRBV12-3/TRBV12-4 | NA | TRBJ2-7 | TRBD2
TGTGCCACCAGTGATCGGACTACCCGCTCCTACAATGAGCAGTTCTTC | CATSDRTTRSYNEQFF | TRBV24-1 | few | TRBJ2-1 | NA
TGTGCCAGCAGCGTATCGGGCGGGGGCACAGATACGCAGTATTTT | CASSVSGGGTDTQYF | TRBV9 | NA | TRBJ2-3 | NA
TGTGCCAGCAGCTTAGGAGTCAGCCAGAACACTGAAGCTTTCTTT | CASSLGVSQNTEAFF | TRBV11-1 | few | TRBJ1-1 | NA
TGTGCCAGCAGTTGGGGGGTCGACCCCTACAATGAGCAGTTCTTC | CASSWGVDPYNEQFF | TRBV7-3 | NA | TRBJ2-1 | NA
TGCGCCAGCAGCCATCACGGGGGGGAGAACACCGGGGAGCTGTTTTTT | CASSHHGGENTGELFF | TRBV4-1 | NA | TRBJ2-2 | TRBD2
TGTGCCAGTAACAAGGGCGGGATAGGTCAGCCCCAGCATTTT | CASNKGGIGQPQHF | TRBV19 | NA | TRBJ1-5 | NA
TGCAGCGTCGCGCCGGGACTTCCCTACAATGAGCAGTTCTTC | CSVAPGLPYNEQFF | TRBV29-1 | NA | TRBJ2-1 | NA
TGTGCCAGCAGCTTAGGACGGACGAAGTGGGGCAATGAGCAGTTCTTC | CASSLGRTKWGNEQFF | TRBV7-9 | NA | TRBJ2-1 | NA
TGTGCCAGCAGAGGACCCGGGACAGGGAACTATGGCTACACCTTC | CASRGPGTGNYGYTF | TRBV6-5 | NA | TRBJ1-2 | TRBD1